This TCR beta chain was identified in a study of blood T cell repertoires in COVID-19 (dated by TCRdb to 2018 to 2021). Regarding the complete study: Samples covering the acute and convalescent phases of COVID-19 were provided by collaborators in the United States, Italy and Spain. The material from the prospective study consisted of cDNA or gDNA derived from T cells, B-cell-depleted T cells, or PBMCs. The dataset comprised deeply sampled blood TCRbeta repertoires from subjects exposed to, actively infected with, or recovered from COVID-19. The repertoires were released in a freely available public database meant as a resource for research on the immune response to SARS-CoV-2. The samples were drawn from two sources: the first 160 participants of the ongoing ImmuneRACE study, and over 950 subjects contributed by 6 global collaborators. A de-identified subject ID, COVID-19 status, age in years and sex were almost always included in the sample metadata. Where available, HLA class I and class II types were obtained from metadata supplied by the sample provider rather than from assay-based typing. General study outcomes and caveats: The quantity of clinical and demographic metadata differed by source and by participant and was supplied without curation.

On this clone: The antigen this receptor binds is unknown. The sample holds no much larger clone one base away, and base qualities are not on file.

TCRbeta CDR3 regions were amplified from genomic DNA by means of the immunoSEQ Assay, a bias-controlled multiplex PCR. As for the authors' bioinformatics: Within the assay, amplification of reference gene primers was used to estimate how many nucleated cells each sample contained. To quantify the absolute abundance of each unique TCRbeta CDR3 rearrangement, sequence reads were collapsed and filtered. For each sample, productive Simpson clonality was calculated by taking the square root of Simpson's diversity index across productive rearrangements. What TCRdb holds here is the immuneACCESS table cut down to in-frame rearrangements. Part of the clones is not present; checked against another copy, under half of the missing clones reflect an unresolved V gene, and the others are unexplained. The V and J calls and clone size are taken from that table; D and trimming were inferred from the DNA. Counted in this sample were 250,000 to 400,000 clones; approximately 89% of them appeared once. Jointly, the top ten make up 1.5% to 2% of the sample.

One collaborating source in Seattle enrolled patients during active infection and followed them longitudinally through the course of disease. Each collaborating institution followed its own protocols to collect whole blood in K2EDTA tubes. For TCRbeta analysis, collaborators shipped samples as frozen whole blood, isolated PBMCs, or DNA extracted from either of those sample types. CDR1 and CDR2 (LGHNA, YSLEER) derive from the germline V gene. Trimming costs V 0 bases and J 2 bases, and their ends lie 5 bases apart. Inclusive of the bounding cysteine and phenylalanine, the CDR3 is 13 residues long. Just the 39-base CDR3 DNA is kept, in frame starting at base 1.

The clonotype originates from a woman aged 30 to 39 with COVID-19, enrolled during active disease. Source material: peripheral blood. The chain is encoded by TRBV4-3 joined to TRBJ2-7, with no reliable assignment of the D segment. The CDR3 corresponds to CASSQDRAYEQYF. The DNA sequence reads TGCGCCAGCAGCCAAGATCGCGCCTACGAGCAGTACTTC.